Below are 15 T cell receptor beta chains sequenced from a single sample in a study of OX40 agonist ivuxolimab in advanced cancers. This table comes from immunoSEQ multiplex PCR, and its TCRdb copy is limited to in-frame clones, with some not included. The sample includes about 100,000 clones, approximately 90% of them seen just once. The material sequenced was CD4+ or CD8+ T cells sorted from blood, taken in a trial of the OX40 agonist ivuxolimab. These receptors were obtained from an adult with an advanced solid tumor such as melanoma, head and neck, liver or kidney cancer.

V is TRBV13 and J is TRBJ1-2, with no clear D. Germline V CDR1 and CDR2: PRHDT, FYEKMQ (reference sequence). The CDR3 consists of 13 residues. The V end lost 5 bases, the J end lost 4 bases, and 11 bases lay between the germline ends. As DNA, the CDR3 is TGTGCCAGCAGCATAATGGAGGGCTATGGCTACACCTTC. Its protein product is CASSIMEGYGYTF.

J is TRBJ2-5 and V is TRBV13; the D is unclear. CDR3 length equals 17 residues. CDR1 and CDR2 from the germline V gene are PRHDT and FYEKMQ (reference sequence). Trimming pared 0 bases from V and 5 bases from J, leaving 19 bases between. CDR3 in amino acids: CASSLGGTKKKWETQYF. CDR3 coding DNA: TGTGCCAGCAGCTTAGGGGGAACTAAAAAAAAGTGGGAGACCCAGTACTTC. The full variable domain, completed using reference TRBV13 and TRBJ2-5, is AAGVIQSPRHLIKEKRETATLKCYPIPRHDTVYWYQQGPGQDPQFLISFYEKMQSDKGSIPDRFSAQQFSDYHSELNMSSLELGDSALYFCASSLGGTKKKWETQYFGPGTRLLVL.

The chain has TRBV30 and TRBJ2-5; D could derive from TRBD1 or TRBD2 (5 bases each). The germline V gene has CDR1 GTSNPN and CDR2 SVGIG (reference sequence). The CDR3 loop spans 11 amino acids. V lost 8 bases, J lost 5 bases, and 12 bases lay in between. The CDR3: CAGWGLETQYF. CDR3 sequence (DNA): TGTGCCGGGTGGGGGTTGGAGACCCAGTACTTC.

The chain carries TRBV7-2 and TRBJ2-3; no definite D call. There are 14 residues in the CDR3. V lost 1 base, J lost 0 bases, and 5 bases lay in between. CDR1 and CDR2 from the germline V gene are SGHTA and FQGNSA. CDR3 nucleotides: TGTGCCAGCAGCTTAGGGGTGAGCACAGATACGCAGTATTTT. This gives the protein CASSLGVSTDTQYF.

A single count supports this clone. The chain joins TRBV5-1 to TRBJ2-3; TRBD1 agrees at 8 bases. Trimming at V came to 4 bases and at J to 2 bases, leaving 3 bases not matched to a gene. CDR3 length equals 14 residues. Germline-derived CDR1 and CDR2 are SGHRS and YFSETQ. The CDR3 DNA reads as TGCGCCAGCAGCCCGGGACAGGCCACAGATACGCAGTATTTT. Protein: CASSPGQATDTQYF.

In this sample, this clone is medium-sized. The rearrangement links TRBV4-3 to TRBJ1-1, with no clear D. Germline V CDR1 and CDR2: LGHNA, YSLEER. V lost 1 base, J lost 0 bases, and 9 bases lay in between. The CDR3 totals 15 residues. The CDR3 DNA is TGCGCCAGCAGCCAAGTTTACAGTATGAACACTGAAGCTTTCTTT. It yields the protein CASSQVYSMNTEAFF.

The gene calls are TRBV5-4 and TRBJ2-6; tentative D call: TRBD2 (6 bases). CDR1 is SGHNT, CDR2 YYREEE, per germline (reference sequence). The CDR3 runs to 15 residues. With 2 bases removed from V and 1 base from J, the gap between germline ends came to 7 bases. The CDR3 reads CASSFGGSGANVLTF. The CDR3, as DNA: TGTGCCAGCAGCTTTGGGGGGTCTGGGGCCAACGTCCTGACTTTC. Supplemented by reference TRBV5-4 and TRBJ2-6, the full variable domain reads ETGVTQSPTHLIKTRGQQVTLRCSSQSGHNTVSWYQQALGQGPQFIFQYYREEENGRGNFPPRFSGLQFPNYSSELNVNALELDDSALYLCASSFGGSGANVLTFGAGSRLTVL.

The CDR3 region is CASSLDSGEQYF. The CDR3 DNA follows: TGTGCCAGCAGCTTGGATTCGGGAGAGCAGTACTTC. The V and J genes are TRBV5-4 and TRBJ2-7; maybe TRBD2 (5 bases). Trimming took off 0 bases at V and 7 bases at J, with 8 bases between the two ends. CDR1 and CDR2 (germline): SGHNT, YYREEE (reference sequence). The CDR3 sequence is 12 residues long.

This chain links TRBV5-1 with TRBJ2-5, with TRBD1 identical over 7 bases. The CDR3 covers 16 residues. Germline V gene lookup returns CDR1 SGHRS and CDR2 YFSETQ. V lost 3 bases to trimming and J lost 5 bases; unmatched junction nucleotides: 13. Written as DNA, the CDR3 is TGCGCCAGCAGCTCCAATCCGACAGGGCTTGAGGAGACCCAGTACTTC. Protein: CASSSNPTGLEETQYF.

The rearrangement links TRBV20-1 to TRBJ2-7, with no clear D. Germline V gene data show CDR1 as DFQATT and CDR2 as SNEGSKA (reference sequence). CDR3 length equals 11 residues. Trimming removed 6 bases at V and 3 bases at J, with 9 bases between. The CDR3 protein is CSAPEGYEQYF. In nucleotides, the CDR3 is TGCAGTGCCCCGGAAGGCTACGAGCAGTACTTC.

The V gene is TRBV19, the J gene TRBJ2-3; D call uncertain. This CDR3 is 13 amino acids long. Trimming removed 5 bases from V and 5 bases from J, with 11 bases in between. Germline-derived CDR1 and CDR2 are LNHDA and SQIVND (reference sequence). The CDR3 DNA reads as TGTGCCAGTAGTCCTCTGGTAGGAGATACGCAGTATTTT. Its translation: CASSPLVGDTQYF.

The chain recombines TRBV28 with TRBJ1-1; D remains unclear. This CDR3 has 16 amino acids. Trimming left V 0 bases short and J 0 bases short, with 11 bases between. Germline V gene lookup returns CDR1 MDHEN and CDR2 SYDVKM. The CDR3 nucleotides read TGTGCCAGCAGTTTATGGGCAGGTTCTATGAACACTGAAGCTTTCTTT. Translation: CASSLWAGSMNTEAFF.

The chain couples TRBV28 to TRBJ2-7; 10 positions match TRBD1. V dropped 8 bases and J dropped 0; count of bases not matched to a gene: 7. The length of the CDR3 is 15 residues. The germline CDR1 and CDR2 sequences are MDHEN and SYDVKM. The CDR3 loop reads CASGQGGSGSYEQYF. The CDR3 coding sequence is TGTGCCAGCGGACAGGGGGGGTCCGGCTCCTACGAGCAGTACTTC. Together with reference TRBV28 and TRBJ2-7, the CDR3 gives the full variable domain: DVKVTQSSRYLVKRTGEKVFLECVQDMDHENMFWYRQDPGLGLRLIYFSYDVKMKEKGDIPEGYSVSREKKERFSLILESASTNQTSMYLCASGQGGSGSYEQYFGPGTRLTVT.

CDR3 residues: CASSSWLNTEAFF. DNA of the CDR3: TGTGCCAGCAGCTCGTGGTTGAACACTGAAGCTTTCTTT. This chain uses TRBV7-2 with TRBJ1-1; no firm D call. This CDR3 region has 13 residues. V was trimmed by 4 bases and J by 0 bases, leaving 6 bases between them. Germline V CDR1 and CDR2: SGHTA, FQGNSA.

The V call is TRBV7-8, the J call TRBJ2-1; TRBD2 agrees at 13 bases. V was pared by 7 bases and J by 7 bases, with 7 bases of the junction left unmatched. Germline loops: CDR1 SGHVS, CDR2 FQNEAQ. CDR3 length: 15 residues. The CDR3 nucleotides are TGTGCCAGCATCAAGACTAGCGGGGGGCTGAATGAGCAGTTCTTC. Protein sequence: CASIKTSGGLNEQFF.